This TCR beta chain was found in a study of OX40 agonist ivuxolimab in advanced cancers. The germline CDR1 and CDR2 sequences are SEHNR and FQNEAQ (reference sequence). The CDR3 has 11 residues. The table came from immunoSEQ multiplex PCR; TCRdb's copy has only in-frame clones and leaves some out. The sample holds around 38,000 clones, about 82% seen once. Comments on this clone: At one end the junction does not follow the germline gene, possibly because of a read error.

The chain recombines TRBV7-9 with TRBJ2-3, with D unresolved. The origin of this receptor is an adult with an advanced solid tumor such as melanoma, head and neck, liver or kidney cancer. This material consisted of CD4+ or CD8+ T cells sorted from blood, taken in a trial of the OX40 agonist ivuxolimab. The CDR3 bases are TGCAACTTGGGTAGCACAGATACGCAGTATTTT. Residues: CNLGSTDTQYF.